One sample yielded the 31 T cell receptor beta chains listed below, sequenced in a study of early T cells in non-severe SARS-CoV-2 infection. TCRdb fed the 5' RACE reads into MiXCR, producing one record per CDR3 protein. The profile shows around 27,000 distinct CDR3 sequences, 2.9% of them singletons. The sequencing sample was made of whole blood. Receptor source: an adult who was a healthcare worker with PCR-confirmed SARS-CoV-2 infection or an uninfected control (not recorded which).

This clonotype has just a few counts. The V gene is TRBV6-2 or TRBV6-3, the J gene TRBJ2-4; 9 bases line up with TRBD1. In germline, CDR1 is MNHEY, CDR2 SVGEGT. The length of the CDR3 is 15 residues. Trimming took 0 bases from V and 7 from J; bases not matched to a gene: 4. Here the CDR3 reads CASSYSDRGLNIQYF. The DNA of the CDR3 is TGTGCCAGCAGTTACTCGGACAGGGGTTTGAACATTCAGTACTTC.

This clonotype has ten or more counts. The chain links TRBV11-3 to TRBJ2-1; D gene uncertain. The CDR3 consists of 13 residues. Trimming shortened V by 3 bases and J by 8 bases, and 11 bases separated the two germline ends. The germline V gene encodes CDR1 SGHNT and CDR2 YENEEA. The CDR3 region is CASSFERVDEQFF. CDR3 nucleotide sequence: TGTGCCAGCAGCTTTGAGAGAGTCGATGAGCAGTTCTTC.

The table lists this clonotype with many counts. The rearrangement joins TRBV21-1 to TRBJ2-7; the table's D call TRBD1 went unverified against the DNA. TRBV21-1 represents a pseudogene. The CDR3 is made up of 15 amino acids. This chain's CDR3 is CASSKTWTGAYEQYV. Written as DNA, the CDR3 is TGTGCCAGCAGCAAAACCTGGACAGGCGCCTACGAGCAGTACGTC.

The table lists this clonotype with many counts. CDR3 in amino acids: CASSGQGSNEKLFF. CDR3 nucleotide sequence: TGTGCCAGCAGTGGACAGGGGAGCAATGAAAAACTGTTTTTT. The chain recombines TRBV2 with TRBJ1-4; 8 bases line up with TRBD1. Per the germline V gene, CDR1 is SNHLY and CDR2 is FYNNEI. V trimming: 4 bases; J trimming: 5 bases; junction bases outside the gene matches: 3. The CDR3 covers 14 residues.

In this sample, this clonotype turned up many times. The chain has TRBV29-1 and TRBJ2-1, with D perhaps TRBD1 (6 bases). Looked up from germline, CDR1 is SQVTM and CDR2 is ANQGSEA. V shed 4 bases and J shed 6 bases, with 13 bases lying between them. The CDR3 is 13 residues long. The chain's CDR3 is CSVGSLGGNEQFF. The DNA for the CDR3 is TGCAGCGTTGGGTCTTTAGGGGGCAATGAGCAGTTCTTC.

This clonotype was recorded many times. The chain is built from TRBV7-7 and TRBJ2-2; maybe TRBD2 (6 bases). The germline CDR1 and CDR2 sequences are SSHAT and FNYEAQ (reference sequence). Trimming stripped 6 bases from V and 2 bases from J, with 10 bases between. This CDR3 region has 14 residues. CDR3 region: CASRSGLNTGELFF. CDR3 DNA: TGTGCCAGCAGGTCGGGACTCAACACCGGGGAGCTGTTTTTT.

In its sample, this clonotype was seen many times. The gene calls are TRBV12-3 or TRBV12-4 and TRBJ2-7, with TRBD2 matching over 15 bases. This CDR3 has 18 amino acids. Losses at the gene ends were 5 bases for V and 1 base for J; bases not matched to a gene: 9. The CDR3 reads CASSPGLAGGPRSYEQYV. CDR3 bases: TGTGCCAGCAGTCCCGGACTAGCGGGGGGGCCTCGGTCCTACGAGCAGTACGTC.

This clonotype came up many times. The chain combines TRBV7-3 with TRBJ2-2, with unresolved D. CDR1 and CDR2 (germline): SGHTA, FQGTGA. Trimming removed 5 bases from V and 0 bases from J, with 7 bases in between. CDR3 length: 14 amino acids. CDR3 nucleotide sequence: TGTGCCAGCAGCAGTAACACGAACACCGGGGAGCTGTTTTTT. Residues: CASSSNTNTGELFF.

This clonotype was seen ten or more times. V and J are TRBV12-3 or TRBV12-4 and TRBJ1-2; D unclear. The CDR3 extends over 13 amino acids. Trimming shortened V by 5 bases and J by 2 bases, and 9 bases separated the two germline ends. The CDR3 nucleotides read TGTGCCAGCAGTCCCCAGGTGAACTATGGCTACACCTTC. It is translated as CASSPQVNYGYTF.

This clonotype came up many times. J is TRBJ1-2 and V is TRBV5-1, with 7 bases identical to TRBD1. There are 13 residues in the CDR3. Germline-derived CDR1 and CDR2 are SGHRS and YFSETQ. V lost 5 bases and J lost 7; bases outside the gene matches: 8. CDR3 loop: CASRDRDLLGYTF. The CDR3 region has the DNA TGCGCCAGCAGAGACAGGGATCTACTTGGCTACACCTTC.

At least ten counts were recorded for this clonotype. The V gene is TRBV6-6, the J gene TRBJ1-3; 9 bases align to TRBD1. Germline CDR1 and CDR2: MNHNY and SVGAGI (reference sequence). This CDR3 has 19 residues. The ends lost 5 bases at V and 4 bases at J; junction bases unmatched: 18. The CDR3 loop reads CASSPPPGQGVTWGNTIYF. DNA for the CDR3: TGTGCCAGCAGTCCGCCGCCGGGACAGGGAGTAACTTGGGGAAACACCATATATTTT.

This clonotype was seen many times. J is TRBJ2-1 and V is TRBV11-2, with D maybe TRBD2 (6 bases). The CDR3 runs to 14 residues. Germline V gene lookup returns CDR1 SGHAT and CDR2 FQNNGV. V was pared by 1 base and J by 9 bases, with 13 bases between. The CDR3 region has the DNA TGTGCCAGCAGCTTAGGGATGCGGGGCGGTGAGCAGTTCTTC. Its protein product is CASSLGMRGGEQFF.

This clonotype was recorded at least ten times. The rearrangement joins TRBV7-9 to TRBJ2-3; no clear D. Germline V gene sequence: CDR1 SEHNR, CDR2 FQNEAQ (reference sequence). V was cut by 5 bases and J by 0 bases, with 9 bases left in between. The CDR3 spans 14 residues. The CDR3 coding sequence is TGTGCCAGCAGCCACCCAGGTAGCACAGATACGCAGTATTTT. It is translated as CASSHPGSTDTQYF.

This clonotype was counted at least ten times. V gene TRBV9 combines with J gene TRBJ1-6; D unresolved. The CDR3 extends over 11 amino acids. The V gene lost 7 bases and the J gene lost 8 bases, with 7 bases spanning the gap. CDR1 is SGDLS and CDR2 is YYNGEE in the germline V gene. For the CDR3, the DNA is TGTGCCAGCGGCAGTGATTCACCCCTCCACTTT. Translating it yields CASGSDSPLHF.

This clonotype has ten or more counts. CDR3 nucleotide sequence: TGTGCCAGCAGATTACAGGGGGGAAGCAATCAGCCCCAGCATTTT. Its translation is CASRLQGGSNQPQHF. This rearrangement joins TRBV27 to TRBJ1-5, with TRBD1 matching 8 bases. Looked up from germline, CDR1 is MNHEY and CDR2 is SMNVEV (reference sequence). The J segment lost 1 base and the V segment lost 6 bases, leaving 5 bases of the junction unmatched. The CDR3 spans 15 residues.

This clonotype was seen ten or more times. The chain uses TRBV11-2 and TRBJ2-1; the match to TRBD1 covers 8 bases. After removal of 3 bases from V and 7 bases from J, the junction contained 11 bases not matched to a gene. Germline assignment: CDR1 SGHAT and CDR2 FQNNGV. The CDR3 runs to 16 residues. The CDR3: CASSLPTNTGGNEQFF. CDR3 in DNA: TGTGCCAGCAGCTTGCCGACAAATACAGGGGGAAATGAGCAGTTCTTC.

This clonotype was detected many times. The CDR3, as DNA: TGTGCCAGCAGTTTACGGGGTAGCTATAATTCACCCCTCCACTTT. Translated: CASSLRGSYNSPLHF. The chain uses TRBV12-3 or TRBV12-4 and TRBJ1-6; no clear D gene. Trimming removed 2 bases from V and 3 bases from J, with 8 bases in between. The CDR3 is 15 amino acids.

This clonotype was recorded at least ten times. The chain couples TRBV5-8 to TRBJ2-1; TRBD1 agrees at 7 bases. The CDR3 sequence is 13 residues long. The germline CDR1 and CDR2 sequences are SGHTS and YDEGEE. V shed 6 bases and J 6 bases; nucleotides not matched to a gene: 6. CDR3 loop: CASIPQGVNEQFF. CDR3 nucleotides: TGTGCCAGCATCCCCCAGGGGGTCAATGAGCAGTTCTTC.

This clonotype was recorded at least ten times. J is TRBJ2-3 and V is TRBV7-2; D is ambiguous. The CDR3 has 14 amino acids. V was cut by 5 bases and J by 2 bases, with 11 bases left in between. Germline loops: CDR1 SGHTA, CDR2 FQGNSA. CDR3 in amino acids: CASSARHITDTQYF. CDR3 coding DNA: TGTGCCAGCAGCGCCCGACACATCACAGATACGCAGTATTTT.

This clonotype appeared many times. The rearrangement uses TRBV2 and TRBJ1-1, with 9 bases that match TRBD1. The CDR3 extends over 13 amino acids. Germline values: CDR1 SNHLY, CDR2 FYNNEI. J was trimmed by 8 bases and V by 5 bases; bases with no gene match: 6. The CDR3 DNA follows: TGTGCCAGCAGTCGGACAGGGGTTAACGAAGCTTTCTTT. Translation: CASSRTGVNEAFF. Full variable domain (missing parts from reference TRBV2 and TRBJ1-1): EPEVTQTPSHQVTQMGQEVILRCVPISNHLYFYWYRQILGQKVEFLVSFYNNEISEKSEIFDDQFSVERPDGSNFTLKIRSTKLEDSAMYFCASSRTGVNEAFFGQGTRLTVV.

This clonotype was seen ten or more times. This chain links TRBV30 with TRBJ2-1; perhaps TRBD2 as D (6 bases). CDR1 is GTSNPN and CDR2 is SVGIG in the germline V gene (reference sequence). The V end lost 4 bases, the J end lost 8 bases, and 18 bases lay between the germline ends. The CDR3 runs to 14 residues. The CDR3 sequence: CAWTFMGGGYEQFF. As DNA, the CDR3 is TGTGCCTGGACCTTTATGGGAGGAGGATATGAGCAGTTCTTC.

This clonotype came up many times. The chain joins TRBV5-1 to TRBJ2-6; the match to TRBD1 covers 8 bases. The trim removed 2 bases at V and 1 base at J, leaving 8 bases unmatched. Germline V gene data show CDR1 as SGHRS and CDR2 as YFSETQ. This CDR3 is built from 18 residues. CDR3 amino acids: CASSFIRTGLSGANVLTF. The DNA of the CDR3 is TGCGCCAGCAGCTTTATCAGGACAGGGCTATCTGGGGCCAACGTCCTGACTTTC.

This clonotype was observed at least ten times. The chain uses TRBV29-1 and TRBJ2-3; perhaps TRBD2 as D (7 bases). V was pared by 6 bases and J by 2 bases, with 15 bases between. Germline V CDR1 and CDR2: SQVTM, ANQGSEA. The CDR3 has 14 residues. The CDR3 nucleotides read TGCAGCGTCCTGGGGGGGCGAGACACAGATACGCAGTATTTT. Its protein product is CSVLGGRDTDTQYF.

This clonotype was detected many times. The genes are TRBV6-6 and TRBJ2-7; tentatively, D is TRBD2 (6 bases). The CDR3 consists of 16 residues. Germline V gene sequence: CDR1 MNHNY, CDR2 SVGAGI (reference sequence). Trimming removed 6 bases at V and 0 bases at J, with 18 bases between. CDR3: CASRTNRDWSSYEQYV. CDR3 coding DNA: TGTGCCAGCAGAACGAACCGGGACTGGAGCTCCTACGAGCAGTACGTC.

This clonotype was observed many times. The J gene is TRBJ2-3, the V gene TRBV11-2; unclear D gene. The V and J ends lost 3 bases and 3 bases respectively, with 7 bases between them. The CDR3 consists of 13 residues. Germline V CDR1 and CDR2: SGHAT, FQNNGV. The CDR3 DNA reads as TGTGCCAGCAGCTTCTACGGGACAGATACGCAGTATTTT. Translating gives CASSFYGTDTQYF.

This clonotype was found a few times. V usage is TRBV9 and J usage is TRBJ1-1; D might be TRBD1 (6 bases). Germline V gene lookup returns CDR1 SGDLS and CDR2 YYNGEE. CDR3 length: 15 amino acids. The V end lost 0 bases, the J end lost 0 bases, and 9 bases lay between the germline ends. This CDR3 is CASSVAGDMNTEAFF. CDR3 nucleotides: TGTGCCAGCAGCGTAGCAGGGGACATGAACACTGAAGCTTTCTTT.

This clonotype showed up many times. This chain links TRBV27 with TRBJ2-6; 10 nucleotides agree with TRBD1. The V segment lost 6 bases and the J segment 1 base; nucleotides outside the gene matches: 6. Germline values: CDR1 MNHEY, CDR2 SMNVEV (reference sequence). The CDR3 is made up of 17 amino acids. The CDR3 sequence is CASSHRGQGSGANVLTF. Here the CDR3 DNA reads TGTGCCAGCAGCCATCGGGGACAGGGGTCTGGGGCCAACGTCCTGACTTTC.

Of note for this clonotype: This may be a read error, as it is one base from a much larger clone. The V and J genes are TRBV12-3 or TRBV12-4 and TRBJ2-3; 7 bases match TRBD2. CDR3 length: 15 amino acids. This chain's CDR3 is CATSPGLGPTDTQYF. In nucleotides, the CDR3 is TGTGCCACCAGCCCTGGACTAGGACCTACAGATACCCAGTATTTT.

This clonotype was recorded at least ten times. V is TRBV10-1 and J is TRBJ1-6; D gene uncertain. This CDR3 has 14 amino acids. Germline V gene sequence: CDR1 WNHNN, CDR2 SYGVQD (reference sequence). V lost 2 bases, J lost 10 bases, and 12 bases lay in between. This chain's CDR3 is CASSENGIWSPLHF. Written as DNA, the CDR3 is TGCGCCAGCAGTGAGAACGGGATTTGGTCACCCCTCCACTTT.

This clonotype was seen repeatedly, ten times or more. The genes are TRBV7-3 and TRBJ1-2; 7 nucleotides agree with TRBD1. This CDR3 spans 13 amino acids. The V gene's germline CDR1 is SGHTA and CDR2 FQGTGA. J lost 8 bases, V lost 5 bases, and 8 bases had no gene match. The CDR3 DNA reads TGTGCCAGCAGCCCCCAGCGGACAGGCGGCTACACCTTC. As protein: CASSPQRTGGYTF.

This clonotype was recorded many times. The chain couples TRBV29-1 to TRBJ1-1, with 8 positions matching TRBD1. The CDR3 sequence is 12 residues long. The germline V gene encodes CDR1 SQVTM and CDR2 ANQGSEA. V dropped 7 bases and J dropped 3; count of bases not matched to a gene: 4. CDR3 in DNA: TGCAGCGGAGTGACAGGGGACACTGAAGCTTTCTTT. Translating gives CSGVTGDTEAFF.